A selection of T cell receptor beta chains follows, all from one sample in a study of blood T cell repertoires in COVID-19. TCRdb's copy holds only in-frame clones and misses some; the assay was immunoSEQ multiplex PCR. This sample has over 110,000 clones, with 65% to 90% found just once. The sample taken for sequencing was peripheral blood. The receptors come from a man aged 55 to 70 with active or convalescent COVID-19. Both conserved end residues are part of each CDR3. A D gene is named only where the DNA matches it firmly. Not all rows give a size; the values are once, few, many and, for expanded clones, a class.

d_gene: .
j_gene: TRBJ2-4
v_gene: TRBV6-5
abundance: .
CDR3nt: TGTGCCAGCAGTTACTCCCGAGGGGCCAAAAACATTCAGTACTTC
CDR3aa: CASSYSRGAKNIQYF

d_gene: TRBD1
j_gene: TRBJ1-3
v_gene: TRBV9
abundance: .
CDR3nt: TGTGCCAGCAGCGTAGAGTCTACCCCGGGACAGATCGCGGCGAACACCATATATTTT
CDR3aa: CASSVESTPGQIAANTIYF

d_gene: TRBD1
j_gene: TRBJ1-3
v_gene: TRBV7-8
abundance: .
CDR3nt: TGTGCCAGCAAAGACAGGGGACGGTCTGGAAACACCATATATTTT
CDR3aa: CASKDRGRSGNTIYF

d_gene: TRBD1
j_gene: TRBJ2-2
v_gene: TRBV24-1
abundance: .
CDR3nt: TGTGCCACCAGTGATACCCACAGGGGTACCGGGGAGCTGTTTTTT
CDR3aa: CATSDTHRGTGELFF

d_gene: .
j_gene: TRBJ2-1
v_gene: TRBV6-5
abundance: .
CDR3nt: TGTGCCTACGAAACAGGGCAACTATCTTACAATGAGCAGTTCTTC
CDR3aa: CAYETGQLSYNEQFF

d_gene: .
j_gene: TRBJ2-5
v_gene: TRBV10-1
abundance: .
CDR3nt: TGCGCCAGCAGTGAGACGGGGGAGACCCAGTACTTC
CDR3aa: CASSETGETQYF

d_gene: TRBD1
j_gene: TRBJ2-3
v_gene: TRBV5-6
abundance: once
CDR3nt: TGTGCCAGCAGCGAGGGACAGAGAACCCGCACAGATACGCAGTATTTT
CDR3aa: CASSEGQRTRTDTQYF

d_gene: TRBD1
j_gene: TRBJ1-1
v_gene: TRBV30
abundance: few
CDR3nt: TGTGCCGCATTCAGGGGGACGACGAACACTGAAGCTTTCTTT
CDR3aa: CAAFRGTTNTEAFF

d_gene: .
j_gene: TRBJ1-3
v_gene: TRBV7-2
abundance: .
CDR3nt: TGTGCCAGCAGCTCTCGCGGGGAAAAGTCTGGAAACACCATATATTTT
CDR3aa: CASSSRGEKSGNTIYF

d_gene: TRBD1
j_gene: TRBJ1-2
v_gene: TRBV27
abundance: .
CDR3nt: TGTGCCAGCAGTGCGACAGGGGGCGAAAACTATGGCTACACCTTC
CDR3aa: CASSATGGENYGYTF

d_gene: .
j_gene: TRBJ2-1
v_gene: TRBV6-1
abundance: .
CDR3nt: TGTGCCAGCAGTGAAGGCCCTCTGCGGGCGTCCTACAATGAGCAGTTCTTC
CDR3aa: CASSEGPLRASYNEQFF

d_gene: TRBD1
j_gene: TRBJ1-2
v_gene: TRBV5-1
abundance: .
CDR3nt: TGCGCCAGCAGTCTGGGACAGGGGGCGTATGGCTACACCTTC
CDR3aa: CASSLGQGAYGYTF

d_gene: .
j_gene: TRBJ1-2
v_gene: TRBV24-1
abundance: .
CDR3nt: TGTGCCACCAGTGACCCTGGAAGTCAGGGTGGCTACACCTTC
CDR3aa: CATSDPGSQGGYTF

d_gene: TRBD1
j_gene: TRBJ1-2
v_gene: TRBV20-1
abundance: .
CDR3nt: TGCAGTGCTAGGACAGGGGGTGGCTACACCTTC
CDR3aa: CSARTGGGYTF

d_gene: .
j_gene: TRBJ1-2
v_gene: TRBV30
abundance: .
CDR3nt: TGTGCCTGGGGGAGGATTAACTATGGCTACACCTTC
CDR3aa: CAWGRINYGYTF

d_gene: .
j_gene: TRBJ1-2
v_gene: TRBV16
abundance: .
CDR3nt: TGTGCCAGCAGCCAATTGGCGGCAGATGGCTACACCTTC
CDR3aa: CASSQLAADGYTF